This is a list of T cell receptor beta chains from one sample in a study of blood T cell repertoires in COVID-19. This table comes from immunoSEQ multiplex PCR, and its TCRdb copy is limited to in-frame clones, with some not included. Of about 250,000 clones listed, around 90% were seen once; the top ten hold roughly 0.79%. The material sequenced was peripheral blood. The receptors were gathered from a man aged 30 to 39 with COVID-19, enrolled during active disease. CDR3s include the opening cysteine and the closing phenylalanine or tryptophan. The D gene is left open where the match is weak. Expanded clones are given a class, and other clones once, few, many or no size at all.

V	J	D	size	DNA	CDR3
TRBV12-5	TRBJ1-1	.	.	TGTGCTAGTGCGATGGTAGACACTGAAGCTTTCTTT	CASAMVDTEAFF
TRBV12-3/TRBV12-4	TRBJ1-2	.	.	TGTGCCAGCAGGCAGACGGGACATTATGGCTACACCTTC	CASRQTGHYGYTF
TRBV5-4	TRBJ1-1	.	.	TGTGCCAGCAGCACCGGGACTCCAAACACTGAAGCTTTCTTT	CASSTGTPNTEAFF
TRBV19	TRBJ1-2	.	.	TGTGCCAGTAGTATAGTTGGAGGGAGCGGCTACACCTTC	CASSIVGGSGYTF
TRBV19	TRBJ2-5	.	.	TGTGCCAGTAGTCCTTATGTTCGGAGTTCGGCCGAGACCCAGTACTTC	CASSPYVRSSAETQYF
TRBV12-5	TRBJ1-1	.	once	TGTGCTAGTGGTTTGGTAACAGGCAGGGGATTGCTGAACACTGAAGCTTTCTTT	CASGLVTGRGLLNTEAFF
TRBV28	TRBJ1-5	TRBD1	once	TGTGCCAGCATCTCAGGGGGTTTTTATAGCAATCAGCCCCAGCATTTT	CASISGGFYSNQPQHF
TRBV6-5	TRBJ1-2	.	.	TGTGCCAGCGGGGCGCGGGGGGGTGGCTACACCTTC	CASGARGGGYTF
TRBV18	TRBJ2-7	TRBD2	.	TGTGCCAGCTCACGACGGGGATACGACGCGGGAGCCTACGAGCAGTACTTC	CASSRRGYDAGAYEQYF
TRBV27	TRBJ2-3	.	.	TGTGCCAGCAGTTTGGGCCGGGAAGAGACGCAGTATTTT	CASSLGREETQYF
TRBV6-5	TRBJ2-7	TRBD1	.	TGTGCCAGTCATCCGGGACAGACCCACGAGCAGTACTTC	CASHPGQTHEQYF
TRBV5-6	TRBJ2-5	TRBD1	.	TGTGCCAGCAGCTTTTGGACAGGGGTGGTTGAGACCCAGTACTTC	CASSFWTGVVETQYF
TRBV29-1	TRBJ1-2	TRBD1	.	TGCAGCGTTGAAGGAATACGGGACAGCGTTTATGGCTACACCTTC	CSVEGIRDSVYGYTF
TRBV25-1	TRBJ1-1	.	.	TGTGCTTCGGGGGGCCAAACTAGGACTTTCTTT	CASGGQTRTFF
TRBV5-1	TRBJ2-1	.	.	TGCGCCAGCAGCTTGGATGTTGGCGGGGCACATGAGCAGTTCTTC	CASSLDVGGAHEQFF
TRBV5-6	TRBJ1-2	.	few	TGTGCCAGCAGCCGGGAAGAGGGCTACACCTTC	CASSREEGYTF
TRBV7-9	TRBJ1-1	.	.	TGTGCCAGCAGCCTAACAGGGACCGCGAACACTGAAGCTTTCTTT	CASSLTGTANTEAFF
TRBV5-4	TRBJ1-2	.	.	TGTGCCAGCAGCACAACAGGGTACGGCTACACCTTC	CASSTTGYGYTF
TRBV10-3	TRBJ2-5	TRBD1	.	TGTGCCATCAGTGACCCCGGGACAGGGCTTACCCAAGAGACCCAGTACTTC	CAISDPGTGLTQETQYF
TRBV2	TRBJ1-1	.	.	TGTGCCAGCAGTGAACAGGGGATTACTGAAGCTTTCTTT	CASSEQGITEAFF
TRBV5-1	TRBJ1-3	TRBD1	.	TGCGCCAGCAGCTTGGTGGGTGACAGGGCTGCAAACACCATATATTTT	CASSLVGDRAANTIYF
TRBV7-6	TRBJ2-1	TRBD1	.	TGTGCCAGCGGCTTCGACAGGGAACTGTACAATGAGCAGTTCTTC	CASGFDRELYNEQFF
TRBV19	TRBJ2-5	TRBD1	.	TGTGCCAGTAGTACCGGACAGGGGGCAGGGGAGACCCAGTACTTC	CASSTGQGAGETQYF
TRBV12-3/TRBV12-4	TRBJ1-4	.	.	TGTGCCAGCAGGCGACAGGTTAATGAAAAACTGTTTTTT	CASRRQVNEKLFF
TRBV6-6	TRBJ1-4	TRBD1	once	TGTGCCAGCAGACAGCCGGGACAGGGGAATGAAAAACTGTTTTTT	CASRQPGQGNEKLFF
TRBV4-1	TRBJ1-3	TRBD1	.	TGCGCCAGCAGCGACAGGGTCTCTGGAAACACCATATATTTT	CASSDRVSGNTIYF
TRBV7-9	TRBJ1-2	.	.	TGTGCCAGCAGCTTCACAACTACTAACTATGGCTACACCTTC	CASSFTTTNYGYTF
TRBV19	TRBJ1-1	TRBD1	.	TGTGCCAGTAGTTTAGGGACAGGGGGCACTGAAGCTTTCTTT	CASSLGTGGTEAFF
TRBV19	TRBJ2-1	.	.	TGTGCCACTGGACGGCCCCCCGGGGATGAGCAGTTCTTC	CATGRPPGDEQFF
TRBV7-6	TRBJ2-1	TRBD1	.	TGTGCCAGCAGCTCGCCCAAGACAGGGGGGGGTAGAAATGAGCAGTTCTTC	CASSSPKTGGGRNEQFF
TRBV5-1	TRBJ2-5	TRBD2	.	TGCGCCAGCAGCCCAGGGTCTAGCGGGGGTATGACCCAGTACTTC	CASSPGSSGGMTQYF
TRBV25-1	TRBJ1-1	.	.	TGTGCCAGCAGTGAATCCCCGGACAGCCGTGGGGCTTTCTTT	CASSESPDSRGAFF
TRBV5-1	TRBJ2-5	TRBD2	.	TGCGCCAGCAGTTTCAACGCGGGGGGCCGGGAGACCCAGTACTTC	CASSFNAGGRETQYF
TRBV5-1	TRBJ2-1	.	.	TGCGCCAGCAGCTTGTGGACTGACTCCTACAATGAGCAGTTCTTC	CASSLWTDSYNEQFF
TRBV6-1	TRBJ1-2	.	.	TGTGCCAGCAGTGAAGGTCTAACCGTAGATGGCTACACCTTC	CASSEGLTVDGYTF
TRBV14	TRBJ1-6	.	.	TGTGCCAGCAGCCAAGGGCAGGGTCTGAATTCACTCCTCCACTTT	CASSQGQGLNSLLHF
TRBV2	TRBJ2-5	.	.	TGTGCCAGCAGTGAAGCCCGGGGAACGAAGACCCAGTACTTC	CASSEARGTKTQYF
TRBV30	TRBJ2-5	TRBD1	.	TGTGCCTGGAGTGTAACGACAGGGTCTATAGCAGAGACCCAGTACTTC	CAWSVTTGSIAETQYF
TRBV7-5	TRBJ2-5	.	.	TGTGTCCCGAACGGGAAAGAGGAGACCCAGTACTTC	CVPNGKEETQYF
TRBV9	TRBJ2-3	TRBD2	few	TGTGCCAGCAGACCGGGGGGGCCTGGTACGCAGTATTTT	CASRPGGPGTQYF
TRBV29-1	TRBJ2-5	.	.	TGCAGCGTTTCCCGGGGAGCTCAAGAGACCCAGTACTTC	CSVSRGAQETQYF
TRBV23-1	TRBJ2-7	TRBD1	.	TGCCCAATACGGGACAGGGCCCTCTCCTACGAGCAGTACTTC	CPIRDRALSYEQYF
TRBV18	TRBJ2-5	TRBD1	.	TGTGCCAGCTCACCAGGGACAGGGGGTCGGGAGACCCAGTACTTC	CASSPGTGGRETQYF
TRBV9	TRBJ1-1	TRBD1	.	TGTGCCAGCAGCGCCGAGGGGGCCCTGAACACTGAAGCTTTCTTT	CASSAEGALNTEAFF
TRBV14	TRBJ1-1	.	.	TGTGCCAGCAGCCAGGGACGGGGGGCCTTTGGCGCTTTCTTT	CASSQGRGAFGAFF
TRBV5-1	TRBJ1-1	.	.	TGCGCCAGCAGGAGGGCCGACGCTGAAGCTTTCTTT	CASRRADAEAFF